This entry describes one TCR beta chain. The repertoire was sequenced with immunoSEQ multiplex PCR; TCRdb's copy has only in-frame clones and lacks some. The profile shows about 350,000 clones, 80% to 90% of them singletons. The sample comes from a study of Ad26.COV2.S vaccination and SARS-CoV-2 variants. About the research overall: Into the muscle, Ad26.COV2.S was dosed once or twice, 56 days apart.

V trimming: 4 bases; J trimming: 9 bases; junction bases outside the gene matches: 10. The CDR3 is 16 amino acids. The germline V gene has CDR1 MNHEY and CDR2 SVGEGT. Indicated treatment: some 20 received Ad26.COV2.S at low or high dose, single or two shots; about 5 received placebo; per-sample allocation not given. Sampling took place 63 days after the first vaccine or placebo injection. This receptor was identified in a person between 18 and 60 years old who received the Ad26.COV2.S COVID-19 vaccine or a placebo. The material was peripheral blood, obtained in a trial of Ad26.COV2.S vaccine versus placebo. This chain connects TRBV6-2 or TRBV6-3 to TRBJ2-1; 12 bases line up with TRBD2. This CDR3 reads CASSSGLAGGPGEQFF. CDR3 in DNA: TGTGCCAGCAGTTCAGGGCTAGCGGGGGGGCCGGGTGAGCAGTTCTTC.